The 15 T cell receptor beta chains in this list originate from one sample, sequenced in a study of T cell responses to AZD1222 COVID-19 vaccine. Generated by immunoSEQ multiplex PCR, the TCRdb table keeps only in-frame clones and is missing some. Here the sample spans 90,000 to 150,000 clones, 75% to 90% being singletons. This specimen consisted of peripheral blood, obtained on day 0 of AZD1222 vaccination. The receptors were sampled from an adult in good health.

Notes on this clone: Additional DNA sequences in this sample encode the identical CDR3. CDR3 coding DNA: TGTGCCAGTAGCACGACAGGAGGGAATTCACCCCTCCACTTT. It yields the protein CASSTTGGNSPLHF. The rearrangement uses TRBV19 and TRBJ1-6, with a tentative D call TRBD1 (6 bases). Between the trimmed V and J ends, which lost 6 bases and 7 bases, there was a span of 13 bases. In germline, CDR1 is LNHDA, CDR2 SQIVND (reference sequence). This CDR3 is built from 14 residues.

The J gene is TRBJ1-4, the V gene TRBV20-1, with D unclear. Trimming pared 5 bases from V and 5 bases from J, leaving 6 bases between. There are 11 residues in the CDR3. Germline CDR1 is DFQATT and CDR2 is SNEGSKA (reference sequence). The CDR3 DNA sequence: TGCAGTGCTCGGTGGAATGAAAAACTGTTTTTT. Protein product: CSARWNEKLFF.

The table lists this clone with a few counts. V and J are TRBV19 and TRBJ2-1; 7 positions match TRBD2. The CDR3 extends over 17 amino acids. Per germline, CDR1 LNHDA and CDR2 SQIVND (reference sequence). V gave up 5 bases and J gave up 1 base; unmatched junction bases: 11. DNA of the CDR3: TGTGCCAGTAGTCATCCAAGGGCGGGAGAGTCCTACAATGAGCAGTTCTTC. It yields the protein CASSHPRAGESYNEQFF. Supplemented by reference TRBV19 and TRBJ2-1, the full variable domain reads DGGITQSPKYLFRKEGQNVTLSCEQNLNHDAMYWYRQDPGQGLRLIYYSQIVNDFQKGDIAEGYSVSREKKESFPLTVTSAQKNPTAFYLCASSHPRAGESYNEQFFGPGTRLTVL.

The chain combines TRBV3-1 (or the pseudogene TRBV3-2) with TRBJ1-1; 10 nucleotides line up with TRBD1. Trimming removed 1 base from V and 4 bases from J; junction bases left unmatched: 3. The germline V gene encodes CDR1 LGHDT and CDR2 YNNKEL (reference sequence). This CDR3 region has 15 residues. The CDR3 is CASSQGTGGPTEAFF. The CDR3 DNA reads TGTGCCAGCAGCCAAGGGACAGGGGGACCCACTGAAGCTTTCTTT.

The chain recombines TRBV30 with TRBJ1-5; D remains unclear. From germline, CDR1 is GTSNPN and CDR2 SVGIG (reference sequence). This CDR3 spans 13 amino acids. V was trimmed by 0 bases and J by 4 bases, leaving 7 bases between them. The CDR3 DNA reads TGTGCCTGGAGTGTAGGAGCAAATCAGCCCCAGCATTTT. This sequence encodes CAWSVGANQPQHF.

The CDR3 reads CASSQGGSSYNEQFF. In nucleotides, the CDR3 is TGTGCCAGCAGCCAGGGGGGGTCCTCCTACAATGAGCAGTTCTTC. The J gene is TRBJ2-1, the V gene TRBV7-3; D might be TRBD1 or TRBD2, each matching 7 bases. Germline CDR1 and CDR2: SGHTA and FQGTGA. This CDR3 region has 15 residues. V was trimmed by 5 bases and J by 0 bases, leaving 11 bases between them. The whole variable domain, remainder taken from reference TRBV7-3 and TRBJ2-1, is GAGVSQTPSNKVTEKGKYVELRCDPISGHTALYWYRQSLGQGPEFLIYFQGTGAADDSGLPNDRFFAVRPEGSVSTLKIQRTERGDSAVYLCASSQGGSSYNEQFFGPGTRLTVL.

The chain carries TRBV6-1 and TRBJ1-6, with 9 positions matching TRBD1. The V gene end was trimmed by 3 bases and the J gene end by 9 bases; junction bases not matched to a gene: 3. Germline V lookup: CDR1 MNHNS, CDR2 SASEGT. The CDR3 has 14 amino acids. The CDR3 reads CASSENRGPSPLHF. The CDR3 nucleotides read TGTGCCAGCAGTGAGAACAGGGGGCCTTCACCCCTCCACTTT.

The genes are TRBV9 and TRBJ2-7, with 8 bases fitting TRBD2. CDR1 is SGDLS and CDR2 is YYNGEE in the germline V gene. The CDR3 contains 14 residues. The trim removed 0 bases at V and 6 bases at J, leaving 5 bases unmatched. Here the CDR3 reads CASSVESGRGEQYF. CDR3 coding DNA: TGTGCCAGCAGCGTAGAAAGCGGGAGAGGCGAGCAGTACTTC.

For the CDR3, the DNA is TGTGCCAGCAGTCCGGGACGGGGGGAAGAGACCCAGTACTTC. This sequence encodes CASSPGRGEETQYF. This chain uses TRBV28 with TRBJ2-5; 7 bases map to TRBD2. The CDR3 has 14 residues. In germline, CDR1 is MDHEN, CDR2 SYDVKM. V lost 5 bases to trimming and J lost 3 bases; unmatched junction nucleotides: 6.

CDR3 DNA: TGTGCCAGCAGTTTAGGCCCCGGGGCAGGGCAAGTTTATGGCTACACCTTC. Translated: CASSLGPGAGQVYGYTF. The chain has TRBV27 and TRBJ1-2; possibly TRBD1 for D (5 bases). Trimming took 2 bases from V and 5 from J, leaving 21 bases between them. Germline CDR1 MNHEY, CDR2 SMNVEV (reference sequence). The CDR3 totals 17 residues.

The CDR3 DNA follows: TGCGCCAGCAGCTTCTCCTCCCAGGGAGTGGATGGCTACACCTTC. It is translated as CASSFSSQGVDGYTF. The chain combines TRBV5-1 with TRBJ1-2; D possibly corresponds to TRBD1 (5 bases). The CDR3 runs to 15 residues. Germline CDR1 and CDR2: SGHRS and YFSETQ. Trimming shortened V by 2 bases and J by 6 bases, and 17 bases separated the two germline ends.

The chain's CDR3 is CASSPGPGLFTYGYTF. The CDR3 DNA follows: TGTGCCAGCTCACCAGGTCCGGGACTATTCACCTATGGCTACACCTTC. V gene TRBV18 combines with J gene TRBJ1-2; maybe TRBD1 (5 bases). The ends were cut back, 2 bases at V and 4 bases at J, with 17 bases in the middle. This CDR3 contains 16 residues. Per germline, CDR1 KGHSH and CDR2 LQKENI.

This sequence joins TRBV27 and TRBJ1-5, with TRBD1 identical over 7 bases. Germline lookup yields CDR1 MNHEY and CDR2 SMNVEV (reference sequence). The CDR3 has 14 residues. Trimming removed 5 bases from V and 6 bases from J; junction bases left unmatched: 7. In DNA, the CDR3 is TGTGCCAGCAGTCCCAGACAGGGCACTCAGCCCCAGCATTTT. This sequence encodes CASSPRQGTQPQHF.

The chain has TRBV19 and TRBJ2-1; TRBD2 matches at 7 bases. Germline lookup yields CDR1 LNHDA and CDR2 SQIVND (reference sequence). This CDR3 comprises 17 residues. J lost 3 bases, V lost 5 bases, and 13 bases had no gene match. The CDR3 bases are TGTGCCAGTAGTCCCCGACTAGCCGAGCCATTCTACAATGAGCAGTTCTTC. Protein: CASSPRLAEPFYNEQFF.

This clone was detected a few times. The chain joins TRBV7-9 to TRBJ2-2; 9 nucleotides align to TRBD1. The CDR3 consists of 15 residues. The germline V gene encodes CDR1 SEHNR and CDR2 FQNEAQ (reference sequence). Trimming cost V 2 bases and J 3 bases; bases outside gene matches: 1. The CDR3 sequence: CASSLRTGDTGELFF. CDR3 nucleotide sequence: TGTGCCAGCAGCTTAAGGACAGGGGACACCGGGGAGCTGTTTTTT.